This entry describes one TCR beta chain. The sample is drawn from a study of blood T cell repertoires in COVID-19. A Seattle source enrolled patients during active infection and followed them longitudinally. In the study's own analysis: By means of reference gene primer amplification, nucleated cell counts were estimated. TCRdb's copy holds only in-frame clones and misses some; the assay was immunoSEQ multiplex PCR. The DNA was the basis for D and trimming; V, J and clone size are from that table. The data contain roughly 250,000 clones, around 92% of them singletons. Germline assignment: CDR1 MGHRA and CDR2 YSYEKL. The CDR3 consists of 17 residues. The ends lost 0 bases at V and 0 bases at J; junction bases unmatched: 6.

This chain links TRBV4-1 with TRBJ2-7, with 9 bases identical to TRBD1. The source is a person aged 18-29 years with COVID-19, enrolled during active disease. Input material: peripheral blood. The CDR3 nucleotides read TGCGCCAGCAGCCAAGATGCTGGGACAGGGCCCTCCTACGAGCAGTACTTC. Encoded protein: CASSQDAGTGPSYEQYF.